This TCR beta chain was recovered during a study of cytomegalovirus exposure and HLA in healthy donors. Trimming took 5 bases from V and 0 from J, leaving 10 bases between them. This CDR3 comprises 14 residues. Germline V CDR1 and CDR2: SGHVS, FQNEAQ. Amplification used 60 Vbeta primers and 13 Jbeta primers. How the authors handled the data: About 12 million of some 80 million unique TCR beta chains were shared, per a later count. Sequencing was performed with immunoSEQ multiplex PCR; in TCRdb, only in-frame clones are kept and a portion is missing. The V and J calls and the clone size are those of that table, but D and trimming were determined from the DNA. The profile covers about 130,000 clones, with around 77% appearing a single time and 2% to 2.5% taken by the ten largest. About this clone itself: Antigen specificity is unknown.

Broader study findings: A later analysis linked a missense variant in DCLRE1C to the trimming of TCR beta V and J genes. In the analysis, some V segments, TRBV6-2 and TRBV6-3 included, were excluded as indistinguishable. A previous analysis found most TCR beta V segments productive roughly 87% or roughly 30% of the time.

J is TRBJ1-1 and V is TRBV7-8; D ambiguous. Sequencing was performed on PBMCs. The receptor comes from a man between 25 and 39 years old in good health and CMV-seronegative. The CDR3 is CASSLTVMNTEAFF. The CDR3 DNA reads TGTGCCAGCAGCCTAACTGTTATGAACACTGAAGCTTTCTTT.